This T cell receptor (beta chain) was identified during a study of blood T cell repertoires in COVID-19. Overall study: Acute and convalescent COVID-19 specimens originated in the United States, Italy and Spain. The cDNA or gDNA used as material had been derived from T cells, B-cell-depleted T cells, or PBMCs.

In the source study's methods: Estimates of nucleated cell counts were drawn from the amplification of reference gene primers. The method was immunoSEQ multiplex PCR; TCRdb's version includes in-frame clones alone and lacks a portion of them. V, J and clone size derive from that table, while D and trimming were established from the DNA sequence. The data show 150,000 to 200,000 clones, with 86% seen just once and about 9.6% held by the top ten. Symptom resolution, clearance, or two negative PCRs marked the recovered donors of Cohort 3. This receptor was taken from a woman in her twenties or thirties who had recovered from COVID-19. The specimen was PBMCs or T cells enriched from blood (not recorded which).

The chain's CDR3 is CASRGGLANSYEQYF. The CDR3 DNA reads as TGTGCCAGCAGGGGGGGACTAGCCAACTCCTACGAGCAGTACTTC. The chain couples TRBV28 to TRBJ2-7, with TRBD2 identical over 9 bases. Germline values: CDR1 MDHEN, CDR2 SYDVKM. Trimming took 6 bases from V and 0 from J; bases not matched to a gene: 6. The CDR3 runs to 15 residues.